A single sample is the source of the 10 T cell receptor beta chains below, sequenced in a study of blood T cells in healthy people across ages. A J-beta primer mix and a sample-barcoded 5' primer were used in a second PCR of about 7 to 12 cycles. Each CDR3 protein is one row after TCRdb ran MiXCR on the 5' RACE reads. The data show fewer than 950,000 distinct CDR3 sequences, with roughly 53% seen just once and about 38% held by the top ten. Sequencing was performed on blood. The source of these receptors is a man older than 75 in good health.

This clonotype was counted a few times. The genes are TRBV29-1 and TRBJ2-5; possibly TRBD2 for D (8 bases). V dropped 7 bases and J dropped 5 bases, with 17 bases sitting between them. CDR3 size: 13 residues. Germline values: CDR1 SQVTM, CDR2 ANQGSEA. The CDR3 spells CSAGGGSSETQYF. As DNA, the CDR3 is TGCAGCGCGGGAGGGGGCTCGAGTGAGACCCAGTACTTC.

This clonotype showed up just a few times. V usage is TRBV5-1 and J usage is TRBJ2-1; 9 bases align to TRBD2. The CDR3 sequence is 16 residues long. Germline-derived CDR1 and CDR2 are SGHRS and YFSETQ. The V and J ends lost 0 bases and 5 bases, in that order; junction bases with no gene match: 6. CDR3 bases: TGCGCCAGCAGCTTGGGTAGCGGGAGATGGGACAATGAGCAGTTCTTC. It specifies CASSLGSGRWDNEQFF.

This clonotype was detected only a few times. This chain links TRBV29-1 with TRBJ2-3; D uncertain. Trimming removed 8 bases from V and 4 bases from J, with 10 bases in between. Germline V CDR1 and CDR2: SQVTM, ANQGSEA. The CDR3 covers 11 residues. The CDR3 reads CSPWVADTQYF. The CDR3 DNA reads TGCAGCCCATGGGTGGCAGATACGCAGTATTTT.

This chain uses TRBV20-1 with TRBJ2-1; 7 nucleotides match TRBD1. Trimming took 5 bases from V and 7 from J; bases not matched to a gene: 17. In germline, CDR1 is DFQATT, CDR2 SNEGSKA (reference sequence). The CDR3 is 16 amino acids. DNA of the CDR3: TGCAGTGCTTCCCGGGACAGAACATCCTCTGGGAATGAGCAGTTCTTC. The encoded protein is CSASRDRTSSGNEQFF.

This clonotype was detected only a few times. The rearrangement links TRBV20-1 to TRBJ2-4, with 7 positions matching TRBD1. V was pared by 6 bases and J by 6 bases, with 14 bases of the junction left unmatched. Germline V gives CDR1 DFQATT, CDR2 SNEGSKA (reference sequence). The CDR3 contains 15 residues. The chain's CDR3 is CSADRQGVEGNIQYF. The DNA of the CDR3 is TGCAGTGCCGATCGACAGGGCGTTGAGGGAAACATTCAGTACTTC.

The chain links TRBV7-9 to TRBJ2-3; TRBD2 agrees at 10 bases. CDR3 length: 19 residues. CDR1 SEHNR and CDR2 FQNEAQ come from the germline V gene (reference sequence). V lost 1 base and J lost 3; bases outside the gene matches: 13. As DNA, the CDR3 is TGTGCCAGCAGCTTAGGGGGGACTAGCGTCGCTTCCCGGACAGATACGCAGTATTTT. This translates into CASSLGGTSVASRTDTQYF.

This clonotype was seen only once. The chain is built from TRBV7-6 and TRBJ2-7; 9 bases are shared with TRBD2. CDR1 and CDR2 from the germline V gene are SGHVS and FNYEAQ. The CDR3 has 16 amino acids. Trimming cost V 5 bases and J 1 base; bases outside gene matches: 9. CDR3 in amino acids: CASSEEASGISYEQYF. The CDR3 DNA is TGTGCCAGCAGCGAGGAGGCTAGCGGGATTTCCTACGAGCAGTACTTC. The variable domain in full, completed from reference TRBV7-6 and TRBJ2-7, reads GAGVSQSPRYKVTKRGQDVALRCDPISGHVSLYWYRQALGQGPEFLTYFNYEAQQDKSGLPNDRFSAERPEGSISTLTIQRTEQRDSAMYRCASSEEASGISYEQYFGPGTRLTVT.

The chain employs TRBV7-2 and TRBJ2-7; D gene unclear. The V and J ends lost 1 base and 3 bases respectively, with 10 bases between them. CDR3 length equals 14 residues. The germline V gene encodes CDR1 SGHTA and CDR2 FQGNSA. CDR3 in DNA: TGTGCCAGCAGCTTAGGATCGACCTACTACGAGCAGTACTTC. This encodes CASSLGSTYYEQYF.

This clonotype was seen only a few times. The chain has TRBV7-2 and TRBJ2-7; perhaps TRBD1 as D (5 bases). Per germline, CDR1 SGHTA and CDR2 FQGNSA. The CDR3 runs to 15 residues. V lost 5 bases and J 3 bases, leaving 17 bases between the germline ends. The DNA of the CDR3 is TGTGCCAGCAGCCGACATGGGGCCTTAATCTACGAGCAGTACTTC. This translates into CASSRHGALIYEQYF.

In its sample, this clonotype was seen a few times. The CDR3 sequence: CASSPRWGHNEQFF. The CDR3 DNA follows: TGTGCCAGCAGCCCTCGGTGGGGCCACAATGAGCAGTTCTTC. The chain recombines TRBV6-6 with TRBJ2-1; a weak D match, TRBD1 (5 bases). CDR3 length: 14 residues. V dropped 6 bases and J dropped 5 bases, with 14 bases sitting between them. CDR1 is MNHNY, CDR2 SVGAGI, per germline (reference sequence).